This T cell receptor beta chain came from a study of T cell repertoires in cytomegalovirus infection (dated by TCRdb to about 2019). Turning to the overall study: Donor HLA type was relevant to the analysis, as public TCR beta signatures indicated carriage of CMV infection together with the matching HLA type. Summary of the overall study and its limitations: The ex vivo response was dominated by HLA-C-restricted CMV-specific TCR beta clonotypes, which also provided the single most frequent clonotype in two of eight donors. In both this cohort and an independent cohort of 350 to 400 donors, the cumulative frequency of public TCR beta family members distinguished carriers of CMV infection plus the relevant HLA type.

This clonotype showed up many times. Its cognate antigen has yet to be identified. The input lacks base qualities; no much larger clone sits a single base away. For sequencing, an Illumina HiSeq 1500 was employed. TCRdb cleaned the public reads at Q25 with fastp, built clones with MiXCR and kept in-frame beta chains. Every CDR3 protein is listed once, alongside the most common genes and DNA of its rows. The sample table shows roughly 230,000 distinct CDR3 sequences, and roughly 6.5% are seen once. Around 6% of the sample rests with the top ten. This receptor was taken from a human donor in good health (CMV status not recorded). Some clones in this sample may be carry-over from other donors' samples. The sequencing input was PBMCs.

The CDR3 reads as follows: CASSRTGAGIQETQYF. The DNA sequence is given as TGTGCCAGCAGCCGGACGGGGGCTGGGATACAAGAGACCCAGTACTTC. The chain is assembled from TRBV7-9 and TRBJ2-5; the D call is possibly TRBD1 or TRBD2, each sharing 6 bases. The CDR3 holds 16 amino acids from the cysteine to the phenylalanine. Solely the CDR3 DNA is kept, with 48 bases framed from the first base. V is pared back by 5 bases and J by 2 bases, with 18 bases lying between the germline termini. Per the germline V gene (reference sequence), SEHNR is the CDR1 and FQNEAQ is the CDR2.